The entry that follows covers one TCR beta chain sequence. The table came from immunoSEQ multiplex PCR; TCRdb's copy has only in-frame clones and leaves some out. The sample has more than 10,000 clones, 65% to 90% seen once; the top ten hold 20% to 30%. CDR1 is SGHTA and CDR2 is FQGNSA in the germline V gene. The V gene end was trimmed by 0 bases and the J gene end by 2 bases; junction bases not matched to a gene: 4. The CDR3 length is 16 residues. This entry belongs to a study of blood T cell repertoires in COVID-19. Study context: PBMCs, B-cell-depleted T cells, or T cells were the source of the cDNA or gDNA that made up the material.

This clonotype was sampled from a man aged 40-49 years with active or convalescent COVID-19. Sequencing was carried out using peripheral blood. The chain employs TRBV7-2 and TRBJ2-3, with 8 bases fitting TRBD2. In DNA form, the CDR3 reads TGTGCCAGCAGCTTAGCTTTGCGGGGGGCCACAGATACGCAGTATTTT. Amino acids: CASSLALRGATDTQYF.